The 5 T cell receptor beta chains listed next were all sequenced from one sample in a study of CD8 T cells in Susac syndrome. It was with random hexamers that roughly 0.5 to 1 ug RNA was reverse transcribed. Via MiXCR, TCRdb re-called the immunoSEQ multiplex PCR reads, giving one row per CDR3 protein. The table records 120,000 or so distinct CDR3 sequences, over 90% of them present only once. Input material: CD4+ T cells from PBMCs. The receptors were sampled from a human donor with Susac syndrome.

This CDR3 is CASSFSGKSGKLFF. The CDR3 nucleotides read TGTGCCAGCAGCTTCTCCGGAAAGAGCGGAAAACTGTTTTTT. The chain couples TRBV7-9 to TRBJ1-4, with unresolved D. Trimming removed 3 bases from V and 10 bases from J, with 15 bases in between. Germline assignment: CDR1 SEHNR and CDR2 FQNEAQ (reference sequence). The CDR3 has 14 residues.

The V and J genes are TRBV28 and TRBJ1-5, with a possible D match to TRBD1 (5 bases). The V gene's germline CDR1 is MDHEN and CDR2 SYDVKM. The CDR3 contains 16 residues. Trimming pared 8 bases from V and 1 base from J, leaving 18 bases between. The CDR3, as DNA: TGTGCCAGCGAGACATCGGGGCCCGGGAGCAATCAGCCCCAGCATTTT. Protein product: CASETSGPGSNQPQHF.

This clonotype was seen just once. The chain carries TRBV5-6 and TRBJ2-7; 9 nucleotides align to TRBD1. The junction had 10 bases not matched to a gene; V was cut back by 4 bases and J by 2 bases. This CDR3 has 16 residues. Looked up from germline, CDR1 is SGHDT and CDR2 is YYEEEE. This CDR3 reads CASSMAGTGNPYEQYF. In DNA form, the CDR3 reads TGTGCCAGCAGCATGGCGGGGACAGGGAATCCCTACGAGCAGTACTTC.

The CDR3 region has the DNA TGTGCCAGCAGTTATAACAGGGGGCGAGGGGACACTGAAGCTTTCTTT. It encodes CASSYNRGRGDTEAFF. The V gene is TRBV6-9, the J gene TRBJ1-1; 9 nucleotides agree with TRBD1. This CDR3 region has 16 residues. V lost 2 bases and J lost 3; bases outside the gene matches: 7. Germline values: CDR1 MNHGY, CDR2 SVAAGI.

J is TRBJ1-1 and V is TRBV7-6; tentative D call: TRBD1 (5 bases). CDR1 and CDR2 from the germline V gene are SGHVS and FNYEAQ. Trimming took off 5 bases at V and 7 bases at J, with 11 bases between the two ends. This CDR3 is built from 12 residues. CDR3: CASSRDVGEAFF. CDR3 nucleotide sequence: TGTGCCAGCAGCCGGGACGTCGGTGAAGCTTTCTTT.